The 15 T cell receptor beta chains below come from one sample, sequenced in a study of blood T cell repertoires in COVID-19. Measured with immunoSEQ multiplex PCR; TCRdb has only the in-frame clones, and not every one. This table has roughly 410,000 clones, 80% to 90% appearing once. The material sequenced was peripheral blood. Receptors were obtained from a woman aged 60-75 years with COVID-19, enrolled during active disease.

The chain recombines TRBV27 with TRBJ1-3; no reliable D call. This CDR3 is 15 amino acids long. V lost 10 bases, J lost 4 bases, and 20 bases lay in between. Germline loops: CDR1 MNHEY, CDR2 SMNVEV (reference sequence). CDR3 residues: CATHLMELEGNTIYF. In DNA form, the CDR3 reads TGTGCCACCCATTTGATGGAGCTGGAAGGAAACACCATATATTTT.

This clone was observed a handful of times. This rearrangement joins TRBV28 to TRBJ1-5; 7 positions agree with TRBD1. CDR3 size: 15 residues. The germline V gene encodes CDR1 MDHEN and CDR2 SYDVKM. J gave up 4 bases and V 4 bases, and 7 bases lay outside the gene matches. In DNA form, the CDR3 reads TGTGCCAGCAGTTCGTCCGGGACAGCGAATCAGCCCCAGCATTTT. Translated: CASSSSGTANQPQHF. Full variable domain (outside the CDR3, taken from reference TRBV28 and TRBJ1-5): DVKVTQSSRYLVKRTGEKVFLECVQDMDHENMFWYRQDPGLGLRLIYFSYDVKMKEKGDIPEGYSVSREKKERFSLILESASTNQTSMYLCASSSSGTANQPQHFGDGTRLSIL.

The gene calls are TRBV7-3 and TRBJ2-2; 8 bases align to TRBD1. The length of the CDR3 is 16 residues. With V trimmed by 3 bases and J by 3 bases, 6 bases remained unmatched. CDR1 and CDR2 (germline): SGHTA, FQGTGA. DNA of the CDR3: TGTGCCAGCAGCTTGACGGGACAGGTTCACACCGGGGAGCTGTTTTTT. It codes for CASSLTGQVHTGELFF.

The chain joins TRBV5-1 to TRBJ2-6; 9 positions agree with TRBD2. The V gene's germline CDR1 is SGHRS and CDR2 YFSETQ. V shed 3 bases and J 0 bases; nucleotides not matched to a gene: 13. CDR3 size: 20 residues. In DNA, the CDR3 is TGCGCCAGCAGCTACCAACCTACTAGCGGGCCTTTCTCTGGGGCCAACGTCCTGACTTTC. Translated: CASSYQPTSGPFSGANVLTF. The full variable domain, completed using reference TRBV5-1 and TRBJ2-6, is KAGVTQTPRYLIKTRGQQVTLSCSPISGHRSVSWYQQTPGQGLQFLFEYFSETQRNKGNFPGRFSGRQFSNSRSEMNVSTLELGDSALYLCASSYQPTSGPFSGANVLTFGAGSRLTVL.

V and J are TRBV19 and TRBJ1-5; D unresolved. Trimming shortened V by 7 bases and J by 6 bases, and 13 bases separated the two germline ends. The CDR3 spans 13 residues. Germline loops: CDR1 LNHDA, CDR2 SQIVND (reference sequence). Here the CDR3 reads CASTSEGSQPQHF. For the CDR3, the DNA is TGTGCCAGTACAAGTGAGGGAAGTCAGCCCCAGCATTTT.

The chain links TRBV19 to TRBJ1-1; a weak D match, TRBD1 (6 bases). Per germline, CDR1 LNHDA and CDR2 SQIVND (reference sequence). The CDR3 totals 13 residues. V was trimmed by 3 bases and J by 8 bases, leaving 13 bases between them. As DNA, the CDR3 is TGTGCCAGTAGTATCGGCCAGGGGTTGGAAGCTTTCTTT. It yields the protein CASSIGQGLEAFF. Filled out from reference TRBV19 and TRBJ1-1, the complete variable domain reads DGGITQSPKYLFRKEGQNVTLSCEQNLNHDAMYWYRQDPGQGLRLIYYSQIVNDFQKGDIAEGYSVSREKKESFPLTVTSAQKNPTAFYLCASSIGQGLEAFFGQGTRLTVV.

Concerning this clone itself: Other DNA sequences in the same sample also yield this CDR3. This rearrangement joins TRBV2 to TRBJ1-5; 9 bases agree with TRBD1. The V gene end was trimmed by 4 bases and the J gene end by 5 bases; junction bases not matched to a gene: 0. The CDR3 totals 13 residues. CDR1 is SNHLY, CDR2 FYNNEI, per germline. The CDR3 loop reads CASSGTGDQPQHF. In nucleotides, the CDR3 is TGTGCCAGCAGTGGGACAGGGGATCAGCCCCAGCATTTT. Based on the CDR3 plus reference TRBV2 and TRBJ1-5, the full variable domain is EPEVTQTPSHQVTQMGQEVILRCVPISNHLYFYWYRQILGQKVEFLVSFYNNEISEKSEIFDDQFSVERPDGSNFTLKIRSTKLEDSAMYFCASSGTGDQPQHFGDGTRLSIL.

V gene TRBV19 combines with J gene TRBJ1-2, with a weak D call TRBD1 (5 bases). V lost 0 bases to trimming and J lost 4 bases, with 9 bases between them. CDR1 is LNHDA and CDR2 is SQIVND in the germline V gene (reference sequence). The CDR3 spans 14 residues. CDR3 protein: CASSIEGQAYGYTF. CDR3 sequence (DNA): TGTGCCAGTAGTATAGAGGGGCAGGCCTATGGCTACACCTTC.

This chain links TRBV5-4 with TRBJ2-7, with 8 bases lining up with TRBD1. The germline V gene encodes CDR1 SGHNT and CDR2 YYREEE (reference sequence). The trim removed 4 bases at V and 1 base at J, leaving 4 bases unmatched. This CDR3 spans 14 amino acids. For the CDR3, the DNA is TGTGCCAGCAGCCTCAGACAGGGGTCCTACGAGCAGTACTTC. This gives the protein CASSLRQGSYEQYF.

CDR3 residues: CASSSRGRGGNTIYF. In nucleotides, the CDR3 is TGTGCCAGCTCTTCCAGGGGGAGAGGTGGAAACACCATATATTTT. The J gene is TRBJ1-3, the V gene TRBV28; 7 bases are shared with TRBD1. Germline V lookup: CDR1 MDHEN, CDR2 SYDVKM. V lost 8 bases to trimming and J lost 3 bases; unmatched junction nucleotides: 10. The CDR3 is 15 amino acids.

J is TRBJ1-1 and V is TRBV2; D unclear. V was pared by 1 base and J by 10 bases, with 10 bases between. The germline CDR1 and CDR2 sequences are SNHLY and FYNNEI. The CDR3 runs to 12 residues. The CDR3 sequence: CASSEVGEGAFF. DNA of the CDR3: TGTGCCAGCAGTGAAGTCGGGGAAGGAGCTTTCTTT.

The rearrangement uses TRBV5-1 and TRBJ1-6; TRBD1 is a possible D gene (6 bases). Between the trimmed V and J ends, which lost 4 bases and 4 bases, there was a span of 12 bases. The CDR3 is made up of 15 amino acids. Germline V lookup: CDR1 SGHRS, CDR2 YFSETQ. The CDR3 DNA reads TGCGCCAGCAGCCCCGGACAGTCGTATAATTCACCCCTCCACTTT. It is translated as CASSPGQSYNSPLHF.

The V and J genes are TRBV5-1 and TRBJ2-5; tentative D call: TRBD1 (8 bases). Germline V gene sequence: CDR1 SGHRS, CDR2 YFSETQ. V lost 4 bases and J 7 bases, leaving 17 bases between the germline ends. The CDR3 length is 14 residues. The CDR3 DNA reads as TGCGCCAGCAGCCGGGGGGACAGGCCTCGGACCCAGTACTTC. Protein sequence: CASSRGDRPRTQYF. Drawing the rest from reference TRBV5-1 and TRBJ2-5, the complete variable domain is KAGVTQTPRYLIKTRGQQVTLSCSPISGHRSVSWYQQTPGQGLQFLFEYFSETQRNKGNFPGRFSGRQFSNSRSEMNVSTLELGDSALYLCASSRGDRPRTQYFGPGTRLLVL.

This clone was counted a single time. The gene calls are TRBV15 and TRBJ1-1, with 9 bases fitting TRBD1. The germline CDR1 and CDR2 sequences are LNHNV and YYDKDF (reference sequence). The CDR3 is made up of 14 amino acids. J lost 4 bases, V lost 1 base, and 1 base had no gene match. CDR3 bases: TGTGCCACCAGCAGAGGACAGGGGGGCACTGAAGCTTTCTTT. As protein: CATSRGQGGTEAFF.

As for this clone: Within the sample, other DNA sequences also encode this same CDR3. The DNA for the CDR3 is TGCGCCAGCAGCTTGGGGGGCGCCTACAATGAGCAGTTCTTC. Protein: CASSLGGAYNEQFF. The chain employs TRBV5-1 and TRBJ2-1, with D perhaps matching TRBD1 (5 bases). V shed 0 bases and J shed 2 bases, with 6 bases lying between them. Germline V CDR1 and CDR2: SGHRS, YFSETQ. This CDR3 has 14 amino acids.